One sample yielded the 3 T cell receptor beta chains listed below, sequenced in a study of blood T cell repertoires in COVID-19. Produced via immunoSEQ multiplex PCR; TCRdb's table is partial and in-frame only. The profile covers fewer than 150,000 clones, with around 81% appearing a single time and 9.5% to 14% taken by the ten largest. Input material: peripheral blood. The receptors stem from a human donor in a cohort sampled during active COVID-19.

V usage is TRBV2 and J usage is TRBJ1-3, with D unresolved. The CDR3 sequence is 14 residues long. Trimming stripped 5 bases from V and 0 bases from J, with 8 bases between. Germline assignment: CDR1 SNHLY and CDR2 FYNNEI. For the CDR3, the DNA is TGTGCCAGCAGTCGGTCCCTCTCTGGAAACACCATATATTTT. This translates into CASSRSLSGNTIYF.

The CDR3 reads CAISEGGASTDTQYF. The DNA of the CDR3 is TGTGCCATCAGTGAAGGGGGGGCAAGCACAGATACGCAGTATTTT. The chain joins TRBV10-3 to TRBJ2-3, with a tentative D call TRBD2 (7 bases). The CDR3 loop spans 15 amino acids. Germline lookup yields CDR1 ENHRY and CDR2 SYGVKD. The V end was cut by 3 bases, the J end by 0 bases, with 10 bases between.

This clone has more than one count but fewer than ten. V and J are TRBV19 and TRBJ1-2, with D possibly TRBD1 on 6 matching bases. Germline values: CDR1 LNHDA, CDR2 SQIVND (reference sequence). The CDR3 covers 15 residues. Trimming cost V 7 bases and J 5 bases, with 20 bases left between them. The CDR3 loop reads CASTQINREWYGYTF. In nucleotides, the CDR3 is TGTGCCAGTACCCAAATAAACAGGGAATGGTATGGCTACACCTTC.